The text below deals with one TCR beta chain. Antigen specificity is unknown. CDR3 length equals 13 residues. The germline V gene encodes CDR1 SNHLY and CDR2 FYNNEI. The V gene lost 6 bases and the J gene lost 4 bases, with 13 bases spanning the gap. This sample is drawn from a study of cytomegalovirus exposure and HLA in healthy donors. Study-level background: Early released data comprised 80 million to 100 million unique TCRs from HLA-typed donors. Of the donors genotyped, approximately 400 in all, 81% fell in the Caucasian-associated ancestry cluster.

Regarding the study as a whole: The presence/absence work took it that sequencing depth was about the same across donors. Among the CMV-associated chains, three were confirmed in vitro as specific for CMV antigens.

Vbeta (60) and Jbeta (13) primers were used in the PCR. Libraries were prepared by immunoSEQ multiplex PCR; TCRdb keeps only in-frame clonotypes and omits some of them. The table shows approximately 170,000 clones, with 65% to 85% occurring only once. The chain combines TRBV2 with TRBJ2-7, with unresolved D. The sample was PBMCs. This clonotype was obtained from a boy under 10 years old in good health and CMV-seronegative. This chain's CDR3 is CASSQRLVYEQYV. The CDR3 nucleotides read TGTGCCAGCAGCCAGCGACTTGTTTACGAGCAGTACGTC.